This passage covers 17 T cell receptor beta chains from one sample sequenced in a study of T cell repertoires in cytomegalovirus infection. TCRdb ran MiXCR on the reads and lists one entry per CDR3 protein. The table has 450,000 to 550,000 distinct CDR3 sequences, more than 40% seen once. No cognate antigen is known for these TCRs. Here the sequenced sample was cultured PBMCs, taken from culture after CMV antigen stimulation. Source of these receptors: a human donor in good health (CMV status not recorded). Some clones in this sample may be carry-over from other donors' samples.

The chain joins TRBV2 to TRBJ2-7; D not certain. V was pared by 3 bases and J by 9 bases, with 6 bases between. Germline V gene lookup returns CDR1 SNHLY and CDR2 FYNNEI. The CDR3 consists of 10 residues. The CDR3 coding sequence is TGTGCCAGCAGTGACGGCGGGCAGTACTTC. Its translation is CASSDGGQYF.

This chain joins TRBV7-2 and TRBJ2-2; maybe TRBD1 (6 bases). CDR3 size: 15 residues. Trimming took 4 bases from V and 1 from J, leaving 10 bases between them. Germline V gene sequence: CDR1 SGHTA, CDR2 FQGNSA. The CDR3 sequence is CASSSDRWNTGELFF. The CDR3 DNA is TGTGCCAGCAGCTCCGACAGGTGGAACACCGGGGAGCTGTTTTTT. The full variable domain, with the rest looked up from reference TRBV7-2 and TRBJ2-2, is GAGVSQSPSNKVTEKGKDVELRCDPISGHTALYWYRQSLGQGLEFLIYFQGNSAPDKSGLPSDRFSAERTGGSVSTLTIQRTQQEDSAVYLCASSSDRWNTGELFFGEGSRLTVL.

In this sample, this clonotype turned up a few times. This chain connects TRBV7-6 to TRBJ2-1, with TRBD2 identical over 15 bases. Germline CDR1 reads SGHVS; CDR2 reads FNYEAQ. The CDR3 covers 17 residues. Unmatched junction bases numbered 9, after V lost 5 bases and J lost 7 bases. This chain's CDR3 is CASSPRTSGRAGNEQFF. In DNA, the CDR3 is TGTGCCAGCAGCCCACGGACTAGCGGGAGGGCGGGGAATGAGCAGTTCTTC.

The chain employs TRBV12-3 or TRBV12-4 and TRBJ2-7; TRBD2 aligns across 13 bases. The J segment lost 0 bases and the V segment lost 1 base, leaving 3 bases of the junction unmatched. This CDR3 is built from 17 residues. The CDR3 DNA reads TGTGCCAGCAGTTTAGGGACTAGCGGGGGAAGCTCCTACGAGCAGTACTTC. This codes for CASSLGTSGGSSYEQYF.

This clonotype was counted only a few times. V and J are TRBV7-8 and TRBJ2-7; 10 bases map to TRBD2. CDR3 length: 15 residues. From germline, CDR1 is SGHVS and CDR2 FQNEAQ. V shed 3 bases and J 3 bases; nucleotides not matched to a gene: 5. Written as DNA, the CDR3 is TGTGCCAGCAGCTTGCTACGACTAGCGGGCTACGAGCAGTACTTC. Its translation: CASSLLRLAGYEQYF.

J is TRBJ2-1 and V is TRBV5-6; 10 bases align to TRBD2. CDR3 size: 15 residues. Germline trimming cut 1 base from V and 10 bases from J; bases unmatched to any gene: 8. Per the germline V gene, CDR1 is SGHDT and CDR2 is YYEEEE. The CDR3 region is CASSLIGLAGAEQFF. Here the CDR3 DNA reads TGTGCCAGCAGCTTGATAGGCCTAGCGGGGGCCGAGCAGTTCTTC.

This clonotype was detected a few times. The chain couples TRBV6-2 or TRBV6-3 to TRBJ2-7; D possibly corresponds to TRBD2 (5 bases). CDR1 is MNHEY and CDR2 is SVGEGT in the germline V gene. This CDR3 is 16 amino acids long. V lost 2 bases and J lost 0, with 14 bases in between. CDR3 sequence: CASSYPLGGSSYEQYF. CDR3 DNA: TGTGCCAGCAGTTACCCCCTTGGCGGGTCCTCCTACGAGCAGTACTTC.

The V and J genes are TRBV15 and TRBJ1-6, with 7 bases that match TRBD1. Trimming took 2 bases from V and 7 from J; bases not matched to a gene: 5. CDR3 length equals 15 residues. Germline assignment: CDR1 LNHNV and CDR2 YYDKDF (reference sequence). CDR3 in amino acids: CATSRPTGANSPLHF. The CDR3 nucleotides read TGTGCCACCAGCAGACCTACAGGGGCCAATTCACCCCTCCACTTT.

The rearrangement links TRBV6-2 or TRBV6-3 to TRBJ2-3, with D perhaps matching TRBD2 (6 bases). The ends were cut back, 4 bases at V and 5 bases at J, with 13 bases in the middle. Germline CDR1 is MNHEY and CDR2 is SVGEGT. CDR3 length: 14 amino acids. The CDR3 DNA reads as TGTGCCAGCAGTTGGATGTTCGGGAGAGATACGCAGTATTTT. Its translation is CASSWMFGRDTQYF.

This clonotype occurred once. V and J are TRBV2 and TRBJ2-5; D gene ambiguous. CDR3 length: 11 residues. The V end was cut by 6 bases, the J end by 5 bases, with 7 bases between. Germline V CDR1 and CDR2: SNHLY, FYNNEI. CDR3 loop: CASSAFETQYF. CDR3 DNA sequence: TGTGCCAGCAGCGCCTTCGAGACCCAGTACTTC.

This sequence joins TRBV4-2 and TRBJ2-7; the D is unclear. Deletions cut 4 bases from V and 3 bases from J, with 16 bases between. The CDR3 sequence is 15 residues long. The germline V gene encodes CDR1 LGHNA and CDR2 YNFKEQ. CDR3 loop: CASSRLLDRIYEQYF. The CDR3 coding sequence is TGTGCCAGCAGCCGCTTGCTGGACCGAATCTACGAGCAGTACTTC.

This clonotype showed up just a few times. V and J are TRBV7-2 and TRBJ2-7; the D gene could be TRBD1 or TRBD2 (5 bases each). The V gene lost 5 bases and the J gene lost 0 bases, with 14 bases spanning the gap. Germline V gene lookup returns CDR1 SGHTA and CDR2 FQGNSA. CDR3 length: 15 amino acids. In DNA, the CDR3 is TGTGCCAGCAGCGTTCGTGGGACGGGCTCCTACGAGCAGTACTTC. It translates to CASSVRGTGSYEQYF.

This clonotype was picked up a small number of times. The rearrangement links TRBV10-1 to TRBJ2-1, with 9 bases identical to TRBD2. This CDR3 spans 15 amino acids. The germline CDR1 and CDR2 sequences are WNHNN and SYGVQD (reference sequence). V lost 2 bases to trimming and J lost 6 bases; unmatched junction nucleotides: 5. The CDR3 loop is CASSEGTSPPNEQFF. CDR3 bases: TGCGCCAGCAGTGAGGGGACTAGCCCCCCCAATGAGCAGTTCTTC.

This clonotype was counted a few times. The chain is built from TRBV12-3 or TRBV12-4 and TRBJ2-2; 10 positions match TRBD2. V lost 6 bases to trimming and J lost 5 bases; unmatched junction nucleotides: 12. The CDR3 is made up of 17 amino acids. The CDR3 loop reads CASRARSGRARTGELFF. CDR3 in DNA: TGTGCCAGCAGGGCCCGAAGCGGGAGGGCCCGGACCGGGGAGCTGTTTTTT.

This clonotype has only a few counts. The chain joins TRBV7-6 to TRBJ1-6, with D tentatively TRBD1 (6 bases). Germline values: CDR1 SGHVS, CDR2 FNYEAQ. The CDR3 consists of 18 residues. V lost 0 bases to trimming and J lost 7 bases, with 19 bases between them. The DNA for the CDR3 is TGTGCCAGCAGCTTAGCGCTCCAGTTAGGGGGGAACAATTCACCCCTCCACTTT. It codes for CASSLALQLGGNNSPLHF.

CDR3 sequence: CASSIVGWGQPQHF. CDR3 nucleotides: TGTGCCAGTAGTATAGTTGGTTGGGGTCAGCCCCAGCATTTT. This chain joins TRBV19 and TRBJ1-5; D ambiguous. The CDR3 loop spans 14 amino acids. V shed 1 base and J shed 6 bases, with 10 bases lying between them. Germline V lookup: CDR1 LNHDA, CDR2 SQIVND (reference sequence).

The genes are TRBV7-4 and TRBJ2-7; TRBD1 is a possible D gene (5 bases). Germline-derived CDR1 and CDR2 are SGHVT and SQSDAQ. This CDR3 contains 16 residues. V gave up 1 base and J gave up 2 bases, with 15 bases separating them. The CDR3 sequence: CASSLGIDSTTYEQYF. In nucleotides, the CDR3 is TGTGCCAGCAGCTTAGGAATTGACAGCACCACCTACGAGCAGTACTTC.